The source of this TCR beta chain is a study of blood T cell repertoires in COVID-19. The overall study: COVID-19 samples, acute and convalescent, were from the United States, Italy and Spain. T cells, B-cell-depleted T cells, or PBMCs provided the cDNA or gDNA that served as material.

Per germline, CDR1 KGHDR and CDR2 SFDVKD. The V end was cut by 10 bases, the J end by 1 base, with 9 bases between. The CDR3 is 12 residues long. In the authors' workflow: Estimates of nucleated cell counts were drawn from the amplification of reference gene primers. The data were produced by immunoSEQ multiplex PCR, yet TCRdb's version contains in-frame clones alone and is incomplete. V and J calls and clone size are those listed in that table; D and trimming were worked out from the DNA. The repertoire has tens of thousands of clones, 70% to 90% of them found once; the top ten carry approximately 4%.

This sequence originates from a human donor in a cohort sampled during active COVID-19. The chain combines TRBV24-1 with TRBJ1-1; D not certain. Material for sequencing was peripheral blood. CDR3 loop: CATFTANTEAFF. The CDR3 DNA reads as TGTGCCACTTTTACAGCGAACACTGAAGCTTTCTTT.